Described below is a single TCR beta chain sequence and its context. These data are taken from a study of T-cell memory formation after mild COVID-19. This CDR3 is built from 15 residues. J gave up 3 bases and V 5 bases, and 8 bases lay outside the gene matches. Germline lookup yields CDR1 MNHEY and CDR2 SVGAGI. In TCRdb, the 5' RACE reads were re-called with MiXCR into one record per CDR3 protein. This table has roughly 580,000 distinct CDR3 sequences, roughly 18% appearing once. The V call is TRBV6-5, the J call TRBJ2-7; 9 nucleotides line up with TRBD1. The receptor comes from an adult woman who had mild COVID-19 (a few samples of this study predate the infection). Cell type and time point are not known. The sample comprised PBMCs or a T cell subset sorted from them (not recorded which). The CDR3 sequence: CASSRTGTGSYEQYF. CDR3 DNA sequence: TGTGCCAGCAGTCGGACCGGGACAGGGAGCTACGAGCAGTACTTC.